These T cell receptor beta chains were read from a single sample in a study of blood T cells in healthy people across ages. TCRdb called the 5' RACE reads again in MiXCR, with one record for every CDR3 protein. The sample holds roughly 680,000 distinct CDR3 sequences, around 21% seen once. Sequencing was done on a sample of blood. These receptor sequences come from a man in his 70s in good health. The CDR3 runs from the conserved cysteine through the conserved F or W. Fields, in order: clone size, J gene, D gene, V gene, CDR3 protein, CDR3 DNA. D genes are given only for firm matches. Clone size appears in some rows only: once, few, many, or a class for an expanded clone.

many	TRBJ2-4	TRBD2	TRBV25-1	CASSGLAGGGWAKNIQYF	TGTGCCAGCAGTGGCCTAGCGGGAGGAGGCTGGGCCAAAAACATTCAGTACTTC
NA	TRBJ2-1	TRBD2	TRBV20-1	CSARLAGEDYNEQFF	TGCAGTGCTAGACTAGCGGGGGAAGACTACAATGAGCAGTTCTTC
NA	TRBJ1-2	NA	TRBV7-2	CASSLGGFRARGYTF	TGTGCCAGCAGCTTAGGTGGATTTAGGGCTCGCGGCTACACCTTC
NA	TRBJ2-6	TRBD2	TRBV27	CASLTSGRPSGASVLTF	TGTGCCAGCTTGACTAGCGGCCGCCCCTCTGGGGCCAGCGTCCTGACTTTC
few	TRBJ2-2	NA	TRBV10-3	CASQGARGEGNTGELFF	TGTGCCAGTCAAGGCGCAAGGGGAGAAGGGAACACCGGGGAGCTGTTTTTT
few	TRBJ2-5	NA	TRBV10-3	CAISESKETQYF	TGTGCCATCAGTGAGTCGAAGGAGACCCAGTACTTC
few	TRBJ2-1	NA	TRBV12-3/TRBV12-4	CASTKGSYNEQFF	TGTGCCAGCACAAAAGGGAGTTACAATGAGCAGTTCTTC
NA	TRBJ2-1	TRBD2	TRBV7-9	CASSLVMTSGSRVNEQFF	TGTGCCAGCAGCTTAGTTATGACTAGCGGGAGTAGAGTAAATGAGCAGTTCTTC
NA	TRBJ2-1	TRBD2	TRBV7-2	CASRQLAGVYNEQFF	TGTGCCAGCAGACAGCTAGCGGGAGTATACAATGAGCAGTTCTTC
NA	TRBJ2-1	NA	TRBV7-9	CASSIAFGNEQFF	TGTGCCAGCAGCATCGCGTTCGGCAATGAGCAGTTCTTC
many	TRBJ1-4	NA	TRBV12-3/TRBV12-4	CASRAPGLSEKLFF	TGTGCCAGCAGAGCCCCGGGCCTCTCCGAAAAACTGTTTTTT
many	TRBJ1-4	TRBD1	TRBV12-3/TRBV12-4	CASSPTGATDEKLFF	TGTGCCAGCAGTCCAACAGGGGCGACGGATGAAAAACTGTTTTTT
few	TRBJ1-5	NA	TRBV7-2	CASSLAMGGWQPQHF	TGTGCCAGCAGCTTAGCCATGGGGGGATGGCAGCCCCAGCATTTT
once	TRBJ2-1	TRBD2	TRBV27	CASSRGLAGGQGEQFF	TGTGCCAGCAGTCGGGGACTAGCGGGAGGGCAGGGTGAGCAGTTCTTC
NA	TRBJ2-1	TRBD1	TRBV7-3	CASSPRQGSYNEQFF	TGTGCCAGCAGCCCACGACAGGGGAGCTACAATGAGCAGTTCTTC
NA	TRBJ2-3	TRBD1	TRBV25-1	CASSVPRRQGWDTQYF	TGTGCCAGCAGTGTCCCCCGACGACAGGGGTGGGATACGCAGTATTTT
NA	TRBJ2-1	TRBD1	TRBV5-5	CASSFGQGAYEQFF	TGTGCCAGCAGCTTTGGACAGGGAGCTTATGAGCAGTTCTTC
NA	TRBJ2-1	TRBD2	TRBV27	CASRAGAGNEQFF	TGTGCCAGCAGAGCGGGAGCGGGGAATGAGCAGTTCTTC
NA	TRBJ2-2	NA	TRBV7-9	CASSLKVRETGELFF	TGTGCCAGCAGCTTAAAGGTGCGGGAAACCGGGGAGCTGTTTTTT
few	TRBJ2-7	NA	TRBV20-1	CSAPRLDEQYF	TGCAGTGCTCCCAGGCTCGACGAGCAGTACTTC
few	TRBJ2-7	NA	TRBV9	CASSVETAGEQYF	TGTGCCAGCAGCGTAGAGACCGCAGGCGAGCAGTACTTC
few	TRBJ2-1	NA	TRBV10-2	CASLTGNEQFF	TGCGCCAGCCTTACAGGGAATGAGCAGTTCTTC
NA	TRBJ2-1	TRBD2	TRBV4-1	CASSRGLAGARYEQFF	TGCGCCAGCAGCCGGGGACTAGCGGGAGCTAGATATGAGCAGTTCTTC
few	TRBJ2-2	NA	TRBV10-1	CASGPKGTGELFF	TGCGCCAGTGGTCCAAAGGGAACCGGGGAGCTGTTTTTT
NA	TRBJ2-5	TRBD2	TRBV14	CASSPISGSIKTQYF	TGTGCCAGCAGTCCAATCAGCGGGAGTATAAAGACCCAGTACTTC
NA	TRBJ2-3	NA	TRBV20-1	CSARDPDRSLPQYF	TGCAGTGCTAGAGATCCTGACAGGTCTCTACCGCAGTATTTT
few	TRBJ2-3	NA	TRBV18	CASSLQTDTDTQYF	TGTGCCAGCTCACTTCAGACGGATACAGATACGCAGTATTTT
few	TRBJ1-1	TRBD1	TRBV12-3/TRBV12-4	CASSLGQGVTAFF	TGTGCCAGCAGTCTCGGACAGGGGGTAACAGCTTTCTTT
NA	TRBJ2-1	NA	TRBV7-3	CASSIRDPYNGQFF	TGTGCCAGCAGCATCCGGGACCCCTACAATGGGCAGTTCTTC
few	TRBJ2-1	NA	TRBV24-1	CATSVQGNEQFF	TGTGCCACCAGTGTCCAGGGCAATGAGCAGTTCTTC
few	TRBJ2-7	NA	TRBV6-2/TRBV6-3	CASSSPLPARPRTYEQYF	TGTGCCAGCAGTTCGCCCTTGCCGGCCCGGCCAAGGACCTACGAGCAGTACTTC